This is a list of T cell receptor beta chains from one sample in a study of blood T cell repertoires in COVID-19. The method was immunoSEQ multiplex PCR; TCRdb's version includes in-frame clones alone and lacks a portion of them. The repertoire includes 95,000 to 100,000 clones, approximately 92% of them detected once, and 5.7% sits in the top ten. Sequenced material: peripheral blood. The receptors shown here come from a man aged 45-60 years with active COVID-19. Each CDR3 is given with its conserved first and last residue. A D gene is named only where the DNA matches it firmly. Expanded clones are given a class, and other clones once, few, many or no size at all.

V gene: TRBV2; D gene: -; clone size: -; J gene: TRBJ1-1; CDR3 DNA: TGTGCCAGCAGTACCCAGGGCAGGCCTGAAGCTTTCTTT; CDR3 protein: CASSTQGRPEAFF
V gene: TRBV11-2; D gene: -; clone size: -; J gene: TRBJ1-2; CDR3 DNA: TGTGCCAGCAGCTTAGAGGGGCAAAACAGTGTTCGGTATGGCTACACCTTC; CDR3 protein: CASSLEGQNSVRYGYTF
V gene: TRBV27; D gene: -; clone size: -; J gene: TRBJ2-5; CDR3 DNA: TGTGCCAGCAGCGAACGGGACTCTCGCGAGACCCAGTACTTC; CDR3 protein: CASSERDSRETQYF
V gene: TRBV11-2; D gene: TRBD2; clone size: -; J gene: TRBJ2-5; CDR3 DNA: TGTGCCAGCAGCTTAGGTACTAGCGGGAGGAAACTCGTTCAAGAGACCCAGTACTTC; CDR3 protein: CASSLGTSGRKLVQETQYF
V gene: TRBV7-2; D gene: TRBD1; clone size: -; J gene: TRBJ2-7; CDR3 DNA: TGTGCCAGCAGCATGACGGGGACAGTCTCCTACGAGCAGTACTTC; CDR3 protein: CASSMTGTVSYEQYF
V gene: TRBV30; D gene: -; clone size: few; J gene: TRBJ1-6; CDR3 DNA: TGTGCCTGGGAACAGGGCTATAATTCACCCCTCCACTTT; CDR3 protein: CAWEQGYNSPLHF
V gene: TRBV27; D gene: -; clone size: once; J gene: TRBJ1-2; CDR3 DNA: TGTGCCAGCAGTCTCGGGGTCGGTGGCTACACCTTC; CDR3 protein: CASSLGVGGYTF
V gene: TRBV20-1; D gene: -; clone size: once; J gene: TRBJ1-1; CDR3 DNA: TGCAGTGCTCGACAGAACACTGAAGCTTTCTTT; CDR3 protein: CSARQNTEAFF
V gene: TRBV15; D gene: -; clone size: -; J gene: TRBJ2-3; CDR3 DNA: TGTGCCACCAGCAGAGATGTACCCCCCGGAGATACGCAGTATTTT; CDR3 protein: CATSRDVPPGDTQYF
V gene: TRBV7-9; D gene: -; clone size: -; J gene: TRBJ2-7; CDR3 DNA: TGTGCCAGCAGAGACAGTGGCGAGCAGTACTTC; CDR3 protein: CASRDSGEQYF
V gene: TRBV2; D gene: TRBD1; clone size: -; J gene: TRBJ1-1; CDR3 DNA: TGTGCCAGCAGCGCCGGGACAGACATGAACACTGAAGCTTTCTTT; CDR3 protein: CASSAGTDMNTEAFF
V gene: TRBV6-1; D gene: -; clone size: -; J gene: TRBJ1-1; CDR3 DNA: TGTGCCAGCAGTGACCCGGGACAACTGAACACTGAAGCTTTCTTT; CDR3 protein: CASSDPGQLNTEAFF
V gene: TRBV3-1/TRBV3-2; D gene: -; clone size: -; J gene: TRBJ1-2; CDR3 DNA: TGTGCCAGCAGCCAAGAAACAGGGCAGGTCGATGGCTACACCTTC; CDR3 protein: CASSQETGQVDGYTF
V gene: TRBV29-1; D gene: -; clone size: -; J gene: TRBJ1-1; CDR3 DNA: TGCAGCGTTCGGGGGGGCAACACTGAAGCTTTCTTT; CDR3 protein: CSVRGGNTEAFF
V gene: TRBV6-1; D gene: -; clone size: -; J gene: TRBJ1-1; CDR3 DNA: TGTGCCAGCAGTGAAGAAGAAGGACAGCCTCTGAACACTGAAGCTTTCTTT; CDR3 protein: CASSEEEGQPLNTEAFF
V gene: TRBV6-5; D gene: -; clone size: -; J gene: TRBJ2-3; CDR3 DNA: TGTGCCAGCAGCCCACAGGAGACCACAGATACGCAGTATTTT; CDR3 protein: CASSPQETTDTQYF
V gene: TRBV6-1; D gene: -; clone size: -; J gene: TRBJ1-4; CDR3 DNA: TGTGCCAGCAGTGAAGTAAAAAATGAAAAACTGTTTTTT; CDR3 protein: CASSEVKNEKLFF
V gene: TRBV5-1; D gene: -; clone size: -; J gene: TRBJ2-1; CDR3 DNA: TGCGCCAGCGGGGAAACGCGGGGTGAGCAGTTCTTC; CDR3 protein: CASGETRGEQFF
V gene: TRBV28; D gene: -; clone size: -; J gene: TRBJ1-2; CDR3 DNA: TGTGCCAGCAGTTGGGGCAGCCGCTATGGCTACACCTTC; CDR3 protein: CASSWGSRYGYTF
V gene: TRBV5-6; D gene: -; clone size: -; J gene: TRBJ1-1; CDR3 DNA: TGTGCCAGCAGCTTCCGGGGTCGAGGTACTGAAGCTTTCTTT; CDR3 protein: CASSFRGRGTEAFF
V gene: TRBV12-3/TRBV12-4; D gene: -; clone size: -; J gene: TRBJ1-2; CDR3 DNA: TGTGCCAGCAGTTTCAGGATATGGGGCTACACCTTC; CDR3 protein: CASSFRIWGYTF
V gene: TRBV19; D gene: TRBD2; clone size: -; J gene: TRBJ2-1; CDR3 DNA: TGTGCCAGTAGAAAGAGCGGGAGGGAAAATGAGCAGTTCTTC; CDR3 protein: CASRKSGRENEQFF
V gene: TRBV28; D gene: TRBD1; clone size: -; J gene: TRBJ1-1; CDR3 DNA: TGTGCCAGCAGCTCCCGGAGGGGGCTGAACACTGAAGCTTTCTTT; CDR3 protein: CASSSRRGLNTEAFF
V gene: TRBV25-1; D gene: TRBD1; clone size: -; J gene: TRBJ2-5; CDR3 DNA: TGTGCCAGCAGCGAGGACAGGGAGACCCAGTACTTC; CDR3 protein: CASSEDRETQYF
V gene: TRBV2; D gene: -; clone size: -; J gene: TRBJ1-4; CDR3 DNA: TGTGCCAGCCTCCCCAGGGTCACTAATGAAAAACTGTTTTTT; CDR3 protein: CASLPRVTNEKLFF
V gene: TRBV15; D gene: TRBD2; clone size: -; J gene: TRBJ2-3; CDR3 DNA: TGTGCCACCAGCAGAGATCTAGCGGGAGTCGCAGATACGCAGTATTTT; CDR3 protein: CATSRDLAGVADTQYF
V gene: TRBV5-6; D gene: TRBD2; clone size: few; J gene: TRBJ2-7; CDR3 DNA: TGTGCCAGCAGGAGTACCGGGACTAGCGGGGGTGACTCCTACGAGCAGTACTTC; CDR3 protein: CASRSTGTSGGDSYEQYF
V gene: TRBV2; D gene: TRBD2; clone size: few; J gene: TRBJ2-7; CDR3 DNA: TGTGCCAGCAGTGAAGGGGTAGCGGGAATCCCCCACGAGCAGTACTTC; CDR3 protein: CASSEGVAGIPHEQYF
V gene: TRBV27; D gene: TRBD1; clone size: -; J gene: TRBJ2-2; CDR3 DNA: TGTGCCAGCAGTGATCCGGGACAGGGGACCGGGGAGCTGTTTTTT; CDR3 protein: CASSDPGQGTGELFF
V gene: TRBV5-6; D gene: -; clone size: -; J gene: TRBJ2-2; CDR3 DNA: TGTGCCAGCAGCTTGCGTTGGGGGGAAGGGTACACCGGGGAGCTGTTTTTT; CDR3 protein: CASSLRWGEGYTGELFF
V gene: TRBV5-5; D gene: -; clone size: -; J gene: TRBJ1-1; CDR3 DNA: TGTGCCAGCAGCTTGGTTGGGGCTAGTGAAGCTTTCTTT; CDR3 protein: CASSLVGASEAFF